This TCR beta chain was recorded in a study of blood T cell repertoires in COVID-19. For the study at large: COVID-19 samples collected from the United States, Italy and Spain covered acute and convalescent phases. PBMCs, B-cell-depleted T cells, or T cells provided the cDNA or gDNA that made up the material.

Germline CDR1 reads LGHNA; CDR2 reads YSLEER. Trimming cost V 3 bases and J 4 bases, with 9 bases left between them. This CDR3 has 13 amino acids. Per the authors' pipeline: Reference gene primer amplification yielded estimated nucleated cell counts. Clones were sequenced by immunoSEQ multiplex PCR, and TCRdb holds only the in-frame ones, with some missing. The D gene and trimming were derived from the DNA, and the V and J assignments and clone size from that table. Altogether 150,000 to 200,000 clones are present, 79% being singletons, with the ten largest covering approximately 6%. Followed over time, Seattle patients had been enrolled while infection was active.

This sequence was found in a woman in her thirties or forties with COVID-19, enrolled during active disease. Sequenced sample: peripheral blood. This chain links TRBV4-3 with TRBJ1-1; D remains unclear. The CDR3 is CASSHNRATEAFF. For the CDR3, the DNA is TGCGCCAGCAGCCATAACAGAGCCACTGAAGCTTTCTTT.